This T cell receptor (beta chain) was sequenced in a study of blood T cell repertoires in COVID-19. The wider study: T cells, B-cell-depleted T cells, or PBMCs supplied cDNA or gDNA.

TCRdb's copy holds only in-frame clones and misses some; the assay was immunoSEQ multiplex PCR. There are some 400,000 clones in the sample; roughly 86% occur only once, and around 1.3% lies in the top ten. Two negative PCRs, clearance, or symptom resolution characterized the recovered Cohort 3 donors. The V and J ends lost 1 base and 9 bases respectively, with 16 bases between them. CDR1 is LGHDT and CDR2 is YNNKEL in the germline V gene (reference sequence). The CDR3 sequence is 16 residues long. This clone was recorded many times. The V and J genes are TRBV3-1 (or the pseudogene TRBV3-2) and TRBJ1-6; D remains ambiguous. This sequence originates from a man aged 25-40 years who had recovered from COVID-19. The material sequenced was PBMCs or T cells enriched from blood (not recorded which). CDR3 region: CASSQGRGGLISPLHF. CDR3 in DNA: TGTGCCAGCAGCCAAGGTCGTGGAGGATTGATTTCACCCCTCCACTTT.